The sequence of this TCR beta chain was determined in a study of T cell responses to AZD1222 COVID-19 vaccine. Whole-study results and caveats: Females made up more of the donors, who were largely white British, and clonal diversity may have come out too low. Sampling that yielded the repertoires occurred only after the peak T cell response.

Only a few counts were recorded for this clone. What it binds is unknown. Sequencing was performed with immunoSEQ multiplex PCR; in TCRdb, only in-frame clones are kept and a portion is missing. The data contain under 110,000 clones, just over 85% of them seen just once; the ten biggest clones take up roughly 1.4%. The length of the CDR3 is 12 residues. V lost 4 bases and J lost 4, with 7 bases in between. From germline, CDR1 is LNHDA and CDR2 SQIVND (reference sequence). This sequence joins TRBV19 and TRBJ2-5, with D uncertain. The sequence was obtained from an adult in good health. The source material was peripheral blood, sampled on day 0 of AZD1222 vaccination. CDR3 sequence: CASSRLGETQYF. The CDR3 region has the DNA TGTGCCAGTAGTAGATTGGGAGAGACCCAGTACTTC.